This T cell receptor beta chain was captured in a study of blood T cell repertoires in COVID-19. Turning to the study itself: Sites in the United States, Italy and Spain provided acute and convalescent COVID-19 samples. PBMCs, B-cell-depleted T cells, or T cells provided the cDNA or gDNA that made up the material.

How the authors handled the data: Estimated nucleated cell counts came from reference gene primer amplification. Assay used: immunoSEQ multiplex PCR; TCRdb lists only in-frame clones, some missing. That table supplies the V and J calls and clone size; D and trimming were determined from the DNA. The data show almost 300,000 clones, roughly 90% seen once. This clone turned up a few times. Patients from Seattle were sampled longitudinally, starting during active infection. This CDR3 comprises 14 residues. The germline V and J ends were trimmed by 4 bases and 4 bases, with 11 bases remaining between them. Germline-derived CDR1 and CDR2 are LGHDT and YNNKEL (reference sequence).

The sequenced material came from peripheral blood. This receptor was taken from a woman in her thirties with COVID-19, enrolled during active disease. The V call is TRBV3-1 (or the pseudogene TRBV3-2), the J call TRBJ1-5; a weak D match, TRBD1 (6 bases). The DNA of the CDR3 is TGTGCCAGCAGCCCCCTACAGGGTAATCAGCCCCAGCATTTT. Protein: CASSPLQGNQPQHF.